This TCR beta chain was recovered during a study of T-cell memory formation after mild COVID-19. TCRdb fed the 5' RACE reads into MiXCR, producing one record per CDR3 protein. The sample gives a few hundred thousand distinct CDR3 sequences, around an eighth of which show up once; about 21% is in the top ten. This clonotype turned up a few times. Its antigen is not known. Study-wide findings and caveats: CD4+ contracting clones were found mainly in CM and EM, and CD8+ ones in EMRA. Detection of some responders pre-infection suggested pre-existing cross-reactive memory T cells participated.

V dropped 8 bases and J dropped 1 base, with 12 bases sitting between them. Germline CDR1 reads MNHEY; CDR2 reads SVGEGT. This CDR3 is built from 14 residues. Sequencing input: PBMCs or a T cell subset sorted from them (not recorded which). V is TRBV6-2 or TRBV6-3 and J is TRBJ2-1, with a possible D match to TRBD2 (6 bases). This TCR derives from a man aged 18 to 30 who had mild COVID-19 (a few samples of this study predate the infection). Cell type and time point are not known. The CDR3 is CASGGSISYNEQFF. The DNA of the CDR3 is TGTGCCAGCGGGGGGTCGATTTCCTACAATGAGCAGTTCTTC.